These T cell receptor beta chains were read from a single sample in a study of CD8 T cells in Susac syndrome. MiXCR, run by TCRdb on the immunoSEQ multiplex PCR reads, gives a single entry per CDR3 protein. This table holds around 20,000 distinct CDR3 sequences, around 95% found once. The sequencing input was CD8+ T cells from PBMCs. These receptors were obtained from a human donor in good health. CDR3s include the opening cysteine and the closing phenylalanine or tryptophan. The D gene is left open where the match is weak. Not all rows give a size; the values are once, few, many and, for expanded clones, a class.

v_call	clone_size	j_call	d_call	cdr3_aa	cdr3_nt
TRBV14	-	TRBJ2-5	TRBD2	CASSQDPASGILGQETQYF	TGTGCCAGCAGCCAAGATCCGGCTAGCGGGATACTCGGCCAAGAGACCCAGTACTTC
TRBV5-6	-	TRBJ2-2	TRBD2	CASSFWIAGNIGELFF	TGTGCCAGCAGCTTTTGGATAGCGGGCAATATCGGGGAGCTGTTTTTT
TRBV13	-	TRBJ1-1	-	CASSLGMNTEAFF	TGTGCCAGCAGCTTAGGCATGAACACTGAAGCTTTCTTT
TRBV28	few	TRBJ2-7	-	CASSPDSYEQYF	TGTGCCAGCAGTCCGGACAGCTACGAGCAGTACTTC
TRBV10-3	-	TRBJ2-1	TRBD2	CAITTLRLAGYNEQFF	TGTGCCATCACCACCCTGAGACTAGCGGGATACAATGAGCAGTTCTTC
TRBV24-1	-	TRBJ2-3	-	CATSVTGTDTQYF	TGTGCCACCAGTGTCACGGGCACAGATACGCAGTATTTT
TRBV27	-	TRBJ2-1	-	CASSSNAGNEQFF	TGTGCCAGCAGCAGCAACGCGGGAAATGAGCAGTTCTTC
TRBV20-1	-	TRBJ2-1	TRBD2	CSAYSGRGDEQFF	TGCAGTGCTTACAGCGGGAGAGGGGATGAGCAGTTCTTC
TRBV6-1	-	TRBJ2-3	TRBD2	CASSEIGLAGEEGDTQYF	TGTGCCAGCAGTGAAATAGGACTAGCGGGAGAAGAGGGAGATACGCAGTATTTT
TRBV11-2	-	TRBJ2-1	-	CASSLHSGSYNEQFF	TGTGCCAGCAGCTTACATAGCGGATCCTACAATGAGCAGTTCTTC
TRBV7-8	-	TRBJ1-1	-	CASSTGTQLPPVNTEAFF	TGTGCCAGCAGCACCGGGACTCAGCTTCCACCAGTGAACACTGAAGCTTTCTTT
TRBV5-6	-	TRBJ2-3	-	CASSLELTDTQYF	TGTGCCAGCAGCTTGGAGCTCACAGATACGCAGTATTTT
TRBV9	-	TRBJ1-5	TRBD1	CASSDTGDQPQHF	TGTGCCAGCAGCGATACAGGGGACCAGCCCCAGCATTTT
TRBV19	-	TRBJ2-1	TRBD1	CASSHRGPPYNEQFF	TGTGCCAGTAGCCACAGGGGACCCCCTTACAATGAGCAGTTCTTC
TRBV7-9	-	TRBJ2-7	TRBD1	CASSQGAQGPYSDEQYF	TGTGCCAGCAGCCAGGGGGCCCAGGGCCCCTATTCGGACGAGCAGTACTTC
TRBV4-3	-	TRBJ1-2	-	CASSPVGGGPAYGYTF	TGCGCCAGCAGCCCCGTGGGGGGTGGACCGGCCTATGGCTACACCTTC
TRBV30	-	TRBJ2-1	TRBD2	CAWYTEREESYNEQFF	TGTGCCTGGTATACAGAGCGGGAGGAGTCCTACAATGAGCAGTTCTTC
TRBV27	-	TRBJ2-5	TRBD2	CASSLIAGTSPQETQYF	TGTGCCAGCAGTTTGATCGCCGGGACTAGCCCCCAAGAGACCCAGTACTTC
TRBV18	few	TRBJ2-7	TRBD1	CASSARDRGNHEQYF	TGTGCCAGCTCAGCAAGGGACAGGGGAAACCACGAGCAGTACTTC
TRBV27	-	TRBJ2-7	-	CASSLNRAYEQYF	TGTGCCAGCAGTTTAAACAGGGCCTACGAGCAGTACTTC
TRBV5-1	-	TRBJ2-1	-	CASSSAASSYNEQFF	TGCGCCAGCAGCTCGGCCGCAAGCTCCTACAATGAGCAGTTCTTC
TRBV28	-	TRBJ2-1	TRBD2	CASSSRLAGTTYNEQFF	TGTGCCAGCAGTTCCCGTTTAGCGGGAACCACCTACAATGAGCAGTTCTTC
TRBV24-1	-	TRBJ2-1	TRBD2	CATSDGGLGLAGGQSYNEQFF	TGTGCCACCAGTGATGGTGGCCTTGGACTAGCGGGAGGGCAGTCCTACAATGAGCAGTTCTTC
TRBV27	-	TRBJ1-1	TRBD1	CASSPWTGNTEAFF	TGTGCCAGCAGTCCCTGGACAGGGAACACTGAAGCTTTCTTT
TRBV19	-	TRBJ2-5	-	CASSIVYIGLQRETQYF	TGTGCCAGTAGTATAGTTTATATCGGCCTCCAGAGGGAGACCCAGTACTTC
TRBV30	once	TRBJ2-2	TRBD1	CAWSLRTGMVDTTGELFF	TGTGCCTGGAGTCTTCGGACAGGGATGGTCGATACCACCGGGGAGCTGTTTTTT
TRBV25-1	once	TRBJ2-1	-	CASSEFTYNEQFF	TGTGCCAGCAGTGAGTTCACATACAATGAGCAGTTCTTC
TRBV29-1	few	TRBJ1-3	-	CSVVSGQFSGNTIYF	TGCAGCGTTGTTTCAGGACAGTTCTCTGGAAACACCATATATTTT
TRBV28	-	TRBJ2-5	-	CASKGGVGHWGKPRETQYF	TGTGCCAGCAAGGGGGGGGTAGGGCACTGGGGTAAGCCTCGAGAGACCCAGTACTTC
TRBV5-1	-	TRBJ2-1	-	CASSLADGFYNEQFF	TGCGCCAGCAGCTTGGCCGACGGATTCTACAATGAGCAGTTCTTC
TRBV28	-	TRBJ2-5	-	CASRAPGETQYF	TGTGCCAGCAGGGCTCCAGGAGAGACCCAGTACTTC
TRBV28	once	TRBJ1-3	-	CASNRQVESGNTIYF	TGTGCCAGCAATCGACAGGTCGAATCTGGAAACACCATATATTTT
TRBV11-2	-	TRBJ2-2	-	CASSLAGATGELFF	TGTGCCAGCAGCTTAGCTGGCGCCACCGGGGAGCTGTTTTTT
TRBV14	-	TRBJ2-1	-	CASSPRDNSFANEQFF	TGTGCCAGCAGCCCGCGGGACAACTCTTTCGCCAATGAGCAGTTCTTC
TRBV27	-	TRBJ2-7	-	CARFSYEQYF	TGTGCCAGGTTCTCCTACGAGCAGTACTTC
TRBV21-1	-	TRBJ2-7	-	CASRVIRDQTYEQYF	TGTGCCAGCAGGGTTATCCGGGACCAAACCTACGAGCAGTACTTC
TRBV7-3	-	TRBJ1-1	-	CASSLTWGMNTEAFF	TGTGCCAGCAGCTTAACGTGGGGTATGAACACTGAAGCTTTCTTT
TRBV9	-	TRBJ2-7	-	CASSVGTLASYEQYF	TGTGCCAGCAGCGTAGGGACCCTGGCATCCTACGAGCAGTACTTC
TRBV3-1	-	TRBJ2-5	-	CASSVLLEAGGETQYF	TGTGCCAGCAGCGTCCTCCTGGAGGCCGGGGGAGAGACCCAGTACTTC
TRBV28	-	TRBJ2-3	-	CASSLRYGAIGTDTQYF	TGTGCCAGCAGTTTACGTTACGGGGCCATCGGCACAGATACGCAGTATTTT
TRBV3-1	-	TRBJ1-2	-	CASSQGGSLSGPNLYGYTF	TGTGCCAGCAGCCAAGGGGGATCTCTATCGGGGCCAAACCTCTATGGCTACACCTTC
TRBV4-1	-	TRBJ2-1	TRBD2	CASSQDTSGSRDEQFF	TGCGCCAGCAGCCAAGATACTAGCGGGAGTCGGGATGAGCAGTTCTTC
TRBV7-8	-	TRBJ2-2	-	CASSHQTGELFF	TGTGCCAGCAGCCATCAAACCGGGGAGCTGTTTTTT
TRBV2	-	TRBJ2-1	TRBD2	CASGWTSGSNRNEQFF	TGTGCCAGCGGTTGGACTAGCGGGAGTAATCGCAATGAGCAGTTCTTC
TRBV27	-	TRBJ1-1	-	CASSLSLGTTNTEAFF	TGTGCCAGCAGTTTATCTTTGGGCACGACGAACACTGAAGCTTTCTTT
TRBV5-6	-	TRBJ2-7	-	CASNGPGPKSYEQYF	TGTGCCAGCAACGGACCGGGTCCTAAAAGCTACGAGCAGTACTTC
TRBV19	-	TRBJ1-1	TRBD1	CASSIRGQGRENTEAFF	TGTGCCAGTAGTATTCGTGGACAGGGAAGGGAGAACACTGAAGCTTTCTTT
TRBV2	-	TRBJ1-5	-	CASRDRDQPQHF	TGTGCCAGCCGGGACCGTGATCAGCCCCAGCATTTT
TRBV28	-	TRBJ2-3	TRBD2	CATETIRASGIETQYF	TGTGCCACCGAGACCATCCGGGCTAGCGGGATCGAAACGCAGTATTTT
TRBV19	-	TRBJ2-1	-	CASRTLDSSYNEQFF	TGTGCCAGTAGGACCCTAGACAGCTCCTACAATGAGCAGTTCTTC
TRBV6-2/TRBV6-3	-	TRBJ2-1	-	CASSYAKSSYNEQFF	TGTGCCAGCAGTTACGCGAAGAGCTCCTACAATGAGCAGTTCTTC
TRBV6-1	-	TRBJ1-5	-	CASSRNSPGTALFNQPQHF	TGTGCCAGCAGCCGAAACTCTCCCGGGACGGCCCTTTTCAATCAGCCCCAGCATTTT
TRBV18	-	TRBJ2-7	-	CASSPPGLGGKYEQYF	TGTGCCAGCTCACCACCAGGGCTTGGTGGTAAGTACGAGCAGTACTTC
TRBV27	-	TRBJ2-7	-	CASSRRLWSASYEQYF	TGTGCCAGCAGTCGGCGGCTATGGTCGGCCTCCTACGAGCAGTACTTC
TRBV30	-	TRBJ2-2	TRBD2	CALAGMNTGELFF	TGTGCCTTAGCGGGGATGAACACCGGGGAGCTGTTTTTT
TRBV6-2/TRBV6-3	-	TRBJ2-1	TRBD2	CASSYPGGPDEQFF	TGTGCCAGCAGTTACCCGGGAGGGCCCGATGAGCAGTTCTTC